This TCR beta chain was identified during a study of OX40 agonist ivuxolimab in advanced cancers. Germline CDR1 SNHLY, CDR2 FYNNEI. The V end was cut by 7 bases, the J end by 4 bases, with 10 bases between. The CDR3 has 12 residues. Generated by immunoSEQ multiplex PCR, the TCRdb table keeps only in-frame clones and is missing some. Altogether approximately 20,000 clones are present, 65% to 70% being singletons, with the ten largest covering more than 9.5%. The material sequenced was CD4+ or CD8+ T cells sorted from blood, taken in a trial of the OX40 agonist ivuxolimab. The chain links TRBV2 to TRBJ1-1; D gene unclear. The clonotype was recovered from an adult with an advanced solid tumor such as melanoma, head and neck, liver or kidney cancer. CDR3 sequence reads: CASTYGPTEAFF. CDR3 nucleotide sequence: TGTGCCAGCACCTATGGACCCACTGAAGCTTTCTTT.